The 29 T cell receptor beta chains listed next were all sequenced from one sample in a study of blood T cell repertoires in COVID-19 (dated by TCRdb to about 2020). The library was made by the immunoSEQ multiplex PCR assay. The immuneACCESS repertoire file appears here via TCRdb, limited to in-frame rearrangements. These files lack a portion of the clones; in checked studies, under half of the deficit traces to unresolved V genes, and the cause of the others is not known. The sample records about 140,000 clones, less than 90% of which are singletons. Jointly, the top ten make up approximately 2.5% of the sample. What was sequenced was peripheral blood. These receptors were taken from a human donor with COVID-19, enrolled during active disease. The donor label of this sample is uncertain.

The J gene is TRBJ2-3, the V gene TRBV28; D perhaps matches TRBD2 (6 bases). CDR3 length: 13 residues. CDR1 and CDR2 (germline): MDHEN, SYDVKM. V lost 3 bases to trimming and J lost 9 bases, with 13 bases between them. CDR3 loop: CASSFLTRGTQYF. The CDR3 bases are TGTGCCAGCAGTTTCCTGACTAGAGGGACGCAGTATTTT.

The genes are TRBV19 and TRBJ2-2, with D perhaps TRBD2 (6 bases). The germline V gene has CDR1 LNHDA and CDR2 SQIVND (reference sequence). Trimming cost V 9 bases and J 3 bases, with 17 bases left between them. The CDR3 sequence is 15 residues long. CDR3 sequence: CASSGDGRDTGELFF. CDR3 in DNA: TGTGCCAGCTCGGGAGACGGGAGAGACACCGGGGAGCTGTTTTTT.

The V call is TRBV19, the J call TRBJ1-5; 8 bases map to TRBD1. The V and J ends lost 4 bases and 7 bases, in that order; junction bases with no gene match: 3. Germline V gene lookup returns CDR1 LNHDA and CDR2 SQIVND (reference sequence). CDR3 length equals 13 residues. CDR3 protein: CASSKDRAQPQHF. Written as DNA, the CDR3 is TGTGCCAGTAGTAAGGACAGGGCCCAGCCCCAGCATTTT.

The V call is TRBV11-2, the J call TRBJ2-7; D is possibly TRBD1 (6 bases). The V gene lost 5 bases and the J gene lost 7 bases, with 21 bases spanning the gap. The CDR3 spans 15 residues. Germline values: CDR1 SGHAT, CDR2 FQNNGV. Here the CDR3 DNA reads TGTGCCAGCAGCCAGCCACATAGGGGGACGTGGGAGCAGTACTTC. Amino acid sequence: CASSQPHRGTWEQYF.

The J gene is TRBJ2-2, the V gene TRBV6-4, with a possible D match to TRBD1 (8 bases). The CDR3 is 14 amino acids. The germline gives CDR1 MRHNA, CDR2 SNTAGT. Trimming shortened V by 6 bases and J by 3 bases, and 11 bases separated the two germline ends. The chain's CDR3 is CASSTGGDTGELFF. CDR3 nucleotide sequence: TGTGCCAGCAGCACAGGGGGGGACACCGGGGAGCTGTTTTTT.

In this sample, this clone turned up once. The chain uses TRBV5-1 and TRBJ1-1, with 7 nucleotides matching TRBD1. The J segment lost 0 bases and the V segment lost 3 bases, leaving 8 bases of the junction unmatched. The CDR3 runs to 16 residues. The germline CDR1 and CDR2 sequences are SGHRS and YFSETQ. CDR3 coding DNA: TGCGCCAGCAGCTCGGGACAGCCTATCATGAACACTGAAGCTTTCTTT. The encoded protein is CASSSGQPIMNTEAFF.

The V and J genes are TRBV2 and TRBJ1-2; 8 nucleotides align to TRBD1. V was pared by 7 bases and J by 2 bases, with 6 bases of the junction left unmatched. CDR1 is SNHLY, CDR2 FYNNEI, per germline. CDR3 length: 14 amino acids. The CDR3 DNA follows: TGTGCCAGCAACCGAGACAGGGGCAACTATGGCTACACCTTC. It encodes CASNRDRGNYGYTF. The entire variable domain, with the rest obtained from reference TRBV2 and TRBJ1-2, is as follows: EPEVTQTPSHQVTQMGQEVILRCVPISNHLYFYWYRQILGQKVEFLVSFYNNEISEKSEIFDDQFSVERPDGSNFTLKIRSTKLEDSAMYFCASNRDRGNYGYTFGSGTRLTVV.

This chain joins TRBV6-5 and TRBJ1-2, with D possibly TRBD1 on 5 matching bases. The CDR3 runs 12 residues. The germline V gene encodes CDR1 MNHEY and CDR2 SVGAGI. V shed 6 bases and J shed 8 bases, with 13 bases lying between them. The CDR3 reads CASSQGGAGYTF. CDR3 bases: TGTGCCAGCAGCCAAGGCGGGGCCGGCTACACCTTC.

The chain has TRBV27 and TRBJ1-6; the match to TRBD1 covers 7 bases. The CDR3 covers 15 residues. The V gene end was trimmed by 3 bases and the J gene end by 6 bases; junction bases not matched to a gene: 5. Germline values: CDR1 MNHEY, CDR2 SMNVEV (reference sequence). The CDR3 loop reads CASSFGQEANSPLHF. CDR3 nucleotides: TGTGCCAGCAGTTTCGGACAGGAGGCTAATTCACCCCTCCACTTT.

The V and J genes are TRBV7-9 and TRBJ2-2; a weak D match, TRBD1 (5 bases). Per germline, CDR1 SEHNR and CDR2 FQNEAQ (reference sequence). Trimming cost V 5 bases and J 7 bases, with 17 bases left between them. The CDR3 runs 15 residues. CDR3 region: CASSPPATGGGELFF. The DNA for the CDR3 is TGTGCCAGCAGCCCGCCCGCCACAGGTGGCGGGGAGCTGTTTTTT. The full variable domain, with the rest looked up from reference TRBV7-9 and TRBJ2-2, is DTGVSQNPRHKITKRGQNVTFRCDPISEHNRLYWYRQTLGQGPEFLTYFQNEAQLEKSRLLSDRFSAERPKGSFSTLEIQRTEQGDSAMYLCASSPPATGGGELFFGEGSRLTVL.

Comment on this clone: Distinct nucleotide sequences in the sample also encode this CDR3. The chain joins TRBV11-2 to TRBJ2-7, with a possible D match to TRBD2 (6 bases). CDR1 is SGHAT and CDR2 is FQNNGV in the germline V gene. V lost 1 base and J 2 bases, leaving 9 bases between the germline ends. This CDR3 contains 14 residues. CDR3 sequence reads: CASSLGRGPYEQYF. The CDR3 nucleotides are TGTGCCAGCAGCTTAGGGCGGGGACCCTACGAGCAGTACTTC.

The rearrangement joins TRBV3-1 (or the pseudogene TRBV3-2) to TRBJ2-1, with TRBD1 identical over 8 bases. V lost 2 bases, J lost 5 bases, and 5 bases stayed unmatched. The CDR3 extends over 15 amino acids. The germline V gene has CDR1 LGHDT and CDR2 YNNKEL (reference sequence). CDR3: CASSQSGQVHNEQFF. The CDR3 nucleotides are TGTGCCAGCAGCCAATCGGGACAGGTCCACAATGAGCAGTTCTTC.

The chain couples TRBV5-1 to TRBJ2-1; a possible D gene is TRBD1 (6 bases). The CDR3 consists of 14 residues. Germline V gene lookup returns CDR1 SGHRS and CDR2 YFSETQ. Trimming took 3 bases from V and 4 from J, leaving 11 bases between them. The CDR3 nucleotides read TGCGCCAGCAGCTGGGCCGACAGGTACAATGAGCAGTTCTTC. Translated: CASSWADRYNEQFF.

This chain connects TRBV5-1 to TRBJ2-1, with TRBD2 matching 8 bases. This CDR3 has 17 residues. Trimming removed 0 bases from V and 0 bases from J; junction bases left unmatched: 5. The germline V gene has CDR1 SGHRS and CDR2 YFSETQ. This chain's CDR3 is CASSLGPREGSYNEQFF. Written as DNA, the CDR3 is TGCGCCAGCAGCTTGGGACCTCGGGAGGGCTCCTACAATGAGCAGTTCTTC.

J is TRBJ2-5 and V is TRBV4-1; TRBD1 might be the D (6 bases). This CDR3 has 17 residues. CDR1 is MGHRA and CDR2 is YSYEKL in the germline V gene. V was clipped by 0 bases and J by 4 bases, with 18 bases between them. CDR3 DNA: TGCGCCAGCAGCCAAGATCGGGGAACAGGGACCACAGAGACCCAGTACTTC. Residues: CASSQDRGTGTTETQYF.

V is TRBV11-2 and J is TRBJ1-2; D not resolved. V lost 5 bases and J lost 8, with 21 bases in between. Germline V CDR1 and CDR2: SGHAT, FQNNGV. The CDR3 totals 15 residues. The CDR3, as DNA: TGTGCCAGCAGCCCCTCCCGGGGAACTTTCTCCGGCTACACCTTC. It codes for CASSPSRGTFSGYTF.

The CDR3 bases are TGTGCCACCAGCAGAGAGACAGGGTCTCAACGAGTAGCTTTCTTT. Protein sequence: CATSRETGSQRVAFF. The V gene is TRBV15, the J gene TRBJ1-1; 7 positions match TRBD1. Germline V gene data show CDR1 as LNHNV and CDR2 as YYDKDF (reference sequence). This CDR3 spans 15 amino acids. The V and J ends lost 0 bases and 10 bases, in that order; junction bases with no gene match: 11.

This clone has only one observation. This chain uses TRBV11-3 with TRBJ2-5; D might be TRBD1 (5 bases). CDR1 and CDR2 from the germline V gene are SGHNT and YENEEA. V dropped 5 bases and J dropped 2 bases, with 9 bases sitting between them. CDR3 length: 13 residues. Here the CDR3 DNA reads TGTGCCAGCAGCCCTGACAGTCAAGAGACCCAGTACTTC. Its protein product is CASSPDSQETQYF.

The DNA for the CDR3 is TGTGCCAGCAGCACGGGTGTCTATGGATTCACCTTC. Translated: CASSTGVYGFTF. The chain employs TRBV9 and TRBJ1-2; D gene uncertain. V was pared by 4 bases and J by 13 bases, with 17 bases between. The germline CDR1 and CDR2 sequences are SGDLS and YYNGEE. The CDR3 is 12 amino acids.

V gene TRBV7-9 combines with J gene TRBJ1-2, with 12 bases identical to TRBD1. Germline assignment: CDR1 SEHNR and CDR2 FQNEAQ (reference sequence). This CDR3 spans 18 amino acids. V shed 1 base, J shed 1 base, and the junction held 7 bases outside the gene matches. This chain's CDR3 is CASSLEEGQGAFNYGYTF. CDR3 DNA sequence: TGTGCCAGCAGCTTAGAAGAGGGACAGGGGGCATTTAACTATGGCTACACCTTC.

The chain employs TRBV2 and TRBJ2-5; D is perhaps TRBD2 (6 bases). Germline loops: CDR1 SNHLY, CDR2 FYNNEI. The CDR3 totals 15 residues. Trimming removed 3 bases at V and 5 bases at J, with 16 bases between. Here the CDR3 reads CASSDGSGPGETQYF. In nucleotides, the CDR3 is TGTGCCAGCAGTGACGGTAGCGGCCCCGGGGAGACCCAGTACTTC.

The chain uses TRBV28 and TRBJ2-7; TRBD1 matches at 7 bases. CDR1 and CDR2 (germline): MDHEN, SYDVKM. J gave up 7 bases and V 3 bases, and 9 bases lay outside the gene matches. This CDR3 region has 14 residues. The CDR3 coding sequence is TGTGCCAGCAGTTTTCTCCAGGGGGTATGGGAGCAGTACTTC. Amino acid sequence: CASSFLQGVWEQYF. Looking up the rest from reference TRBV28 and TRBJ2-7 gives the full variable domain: DVKVTQSSRYLVKRTGEKVFLECVQDMDHENMFWYRQDPGLGLRLIYFSYDVKMKEKGDIPEGYSVSREKKERFSLILESASTNQTSMYLCASSFLQGVWEQYFGPGTRLTVT.

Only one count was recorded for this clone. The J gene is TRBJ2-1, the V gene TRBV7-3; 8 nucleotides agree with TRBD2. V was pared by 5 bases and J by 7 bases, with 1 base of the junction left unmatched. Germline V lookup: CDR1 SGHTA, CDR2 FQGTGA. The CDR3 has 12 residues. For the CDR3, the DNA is TGTGCCAGCAGCCCTAGCGGGAATGAGCAGTTCTTC. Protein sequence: CASSPSGNEQFF.

The CDR3: CASSLRSSHYEQYF. The CDR3 DNA reads as TGTGCCAGCAGCTTACGGAGCTCCCACTACGAGCAGTACTTC. The chain is built from TRBV11-2 and TRBJ2-7; D is uncertain. Germline CDR1 is SGHAT and CDR2 is FQNNGV. This CDR3 has 14 amino acids. Trimming left V 2 bases short and J 3 bases short, with 11 bases between.

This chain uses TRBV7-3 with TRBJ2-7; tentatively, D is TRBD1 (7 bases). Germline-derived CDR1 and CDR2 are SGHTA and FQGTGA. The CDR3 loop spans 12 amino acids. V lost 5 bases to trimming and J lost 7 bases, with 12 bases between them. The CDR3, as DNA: TGTGCCAGCAGCCCCCAGGGGGGAGAGCAGTACTTC. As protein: CASSPQGGEQYF.

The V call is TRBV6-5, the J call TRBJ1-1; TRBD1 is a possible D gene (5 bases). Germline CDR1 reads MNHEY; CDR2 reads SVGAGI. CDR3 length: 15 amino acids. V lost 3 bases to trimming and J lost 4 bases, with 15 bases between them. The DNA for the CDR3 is TGTGCCAGCAGTTATGCGGAAGGAAGGGGCACTGAAGCTTTCTTT. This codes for CASSYAEGRGTEAFF.

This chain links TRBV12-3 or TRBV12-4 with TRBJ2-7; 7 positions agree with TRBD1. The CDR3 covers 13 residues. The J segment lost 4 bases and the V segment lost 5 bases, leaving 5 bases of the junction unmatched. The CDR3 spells CASSPGQPYEQYF. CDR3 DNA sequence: TGTGCCAGCAGTCCGGGACAGCCGTACGAGCAGTACTTC.

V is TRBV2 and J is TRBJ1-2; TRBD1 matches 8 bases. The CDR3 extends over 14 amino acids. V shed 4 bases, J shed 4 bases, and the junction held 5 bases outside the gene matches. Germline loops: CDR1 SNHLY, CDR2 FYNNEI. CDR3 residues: CASSGQGRGYGYTF. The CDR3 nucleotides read TGTGCCAGCAGTGGACAGGGGAGGGGCTATGGCTACACCTTC. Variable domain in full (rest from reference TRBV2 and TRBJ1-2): EPEVTQTPSHQVTQMGQEVILRCVPISNHLYFYWYRQILGQKVEFLVSFYNNEISEKSEIFDDQFSVERPDGSNFTLKIRSTKLEDSAMYFCASSGQGRGYGYTFGSGTRLTVV.

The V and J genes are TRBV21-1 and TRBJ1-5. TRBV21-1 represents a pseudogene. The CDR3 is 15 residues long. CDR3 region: CASSKALYSNQPQHF. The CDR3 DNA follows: TGTGCCAGCAGCAAAGCCCTTTATAGCAATCAGCCCCAGCATTTT.